The 3 T cell receptor beta chains below all came from one sample that was sequenced in a study of blood T cell repertoires in COVID-19. TCRdb's table, derived via immunoSEQ multiplex PCR, lists solely in-frame clones and lacks some. The sample yields 20,000 to 30,000 clones, 90% seen once. Sequencing was done on a sample of peripheral blood. The receptors derive from a man aged 70-80 years with acute or convalescent COVID-19.

The CDR3, as DNA: TGTGCCAGCAGCCCGAGACAGTTTAGGAATGAAAAACTGTTTTTT. It codes for CASSPRQFRNEKLFF. V and J are TRBV5-6 and TRBJ1-4; a weak D match, TRBD1 (5 bases). The CDR3 extends over 15 amino acids. Germline CDR1 reads SGHDT; CDR2 reads YYEEEE. V lost 4 bases, J lost 5 bases, and 15 bases lay in between.

The chain is built from TRBV11-2 and TRBJ2-4, with D perhaps matching TRBD2 (5 bases). The germline V and J ends were trimmed by 5 bases and 7 bases, with 15 bases remaining between them. CDR1 and CDR2 from the germline V gene are SGHAT and FQNNGV. The CDR3 consists of 14 residues. The CDR3 region is CASSAFRRMNIQYF. CDR3 nucleotide sequence: TGTGCCAGCAGCGCTTTCCGGAGGATGAACATTCAGTACTTC.

The chain joins TRBV7-9 to TRBJ2-2, with 7 bases that match TRBD1. V dropped 2 bases and J dropped 3; count of bases not matched to a gene: 3. The CDR3 runs to 15 residues. Germline CDR1 SEHNR, CDR2 FQNEAQ (reference sequence). DNA of the CDR3: TGTGCCAGCAGCTTACGACAGGGATACACCGGGGAGCTGTTTTTT. Its protein product is CASSLRQGYTGELFF.